A single TCR beta chain is shown here with its context. This specimen belongs to a study of somatic mutations in cytotoxic T cells in rheumatoid arthritis. The germline CDR1 and CDR2 sequences are MNHNS and SASEGT. This CDR3 comprises 17 residues. The V gene lost 1 base and the J gene lost 7 bases, with 20 bases spanning the gap. Isolation of CD4+ and CD8+ cells used positive magnetic bead selection, with purity checked by flow cytometry. The data were produced by immunoSEQ multiplex PCR, yet TCRdb's version contains in-frame clones alone and is incomplete. Of some 7,300 clones detected, about 68% appear once; the ten largest clones hold around a third.

Material for sequencing was CD8+ T cells sorted from blood. The source is a woman aged 55 to 70 in good health. The rearrangement uses TRBV6-1 and TRBJ1-5; the D gene is possibly TRBD1 (5 bases). CDR3 sequence (DNA): TGTGCCAGCAGTGAAGGTCAAGGGAAGGGGTTGCGGCAGCCCCAGCATTTT. It translates to CASSEGQGKGLRQPQHF.